These T cell receptor beta chains were read from a single sample in a study of pediatric ulcerative colitis. Using immunoSEQ multiplex PCR, the repertoire was profiled, and TCRdb retains in-frame clones only, with some absent. The sample consists of around 65,000 clones, 77% of them appearing once. The sequenced material came from blood. The receptors derive from a boy aged 10-17 years with moderate ulcerative colitis. CDR3s leave out the opening cysteine and the closing phenylalanine or tryptophan. Size is stated for part of the rows, as once, few or many counts, or as a class when the clone is expanded.

cdr3_aa: ASSLATSSTYEQY
clone_size: -
v_call: TRBV11-2

cdr3_aa: ASSALGTAYSNQPQH
clone_size: -
v_call: TRBV18

cdr3_aa: ASSLGQGDSIGGYT
clone_size: -
v_call: TRBV4-1

cdr3_aa: ASRMGLRETQY
clone_size: -
v_call: TRBV11-1

cdr3_aa: ASSVALGGDTQY
clone_size: -
v_call: TRBV9

cdr3_aa: ASSSTEHGYT
clone_size: once
v_call: TRBV7-9

cdr3_aa: ASSYDLVGGAGEQY
clone_size: -
v_call: TRBV6-5

cdr3_aa: ASSQDPGTGYGYT
clone_size: -
v_call: TRBV4-1

cdr3_aa: ASSDTDQPQH
clone_size: -
v_call: TRBV27

cdr3_aa: ASSLASGANSYEQY
clone_size: -
v_call: TRBV5-1

cdr3_aa: ASSMSGSSYNEQF
clone_size: few
v_call: TRBV19

cdr3_aa: ASSLGLPSRWETQY
clone_size: -
v_call: TRBV5-1

cdr3_aa: ASSSLLGDREGITGELF
clone_size: -
v_call: TRBV11-1

cdr3_aa: ASSFGTYNEQF
clone_size: -
v_call: TRBV9

cdr3_aa: ASSQDEWGQVNHEQF
clone_size: -
v_call: TRBV14

cdr3_aa: ASSPLGDEQF
clone_size: -
v_call: TRBV18

cdr3_aa: ASSDTLAVAYEQY
clone_size: once
v_call: TRBV18

cdr3_aa: ASSPRQGRGSRTEAF
clone_size: -
v_call: TRBV7-2

cdr3_aa: ASSRDSMNTEAF
clone_size: few
v_call: TRBV6-6

cdr3_aa: ATSRGGSSYNSPLH
clone_size: -
v_call: TRBV15

cdr3_aa: SANGGSGELF
clone_size: -
v_call: TRBV29-1

cdr3_aa: ASTRTKGVGNTQY
clone_size: -
v_call: TRBV2

cdr3_aa: ASSRPLASSEGEQF
clone_size: -
v_call: TRBV7-9

cdr3_aa: ASSQQSVRGTSRADTQY
clone_size: -
v_call: TRBV4-1

cdr3_aa: AGGDPTNEKLF
clone_size: -
v_call: TRBV4-2

cdr3_aa: ASSPPGTGAYEQY
clone_size: -
v_call: TRBV5-4

cdr3_aa: ASSVDKVYEQY
clone_size: -
v_call: TRBV5-6

cdr3_aa: ASSRGSSLAF
clone_size: -
v_call: TRBV5-1

cdr3_aa: AWSVRTNQPQH
clone_size: -
v_call: TRBV30

cdr3_aa: AWSVRDGETQY
clone_size: few
v_call: TRBV30

cdr3_aa: ARKTSTSGGKYEQY
clone_size: -
v_call: TRBV5-1

cdr3_aa: ASSQGRWTGELF
clone_size: -
v_call: TRBV14

cdr3_aa: ASRIEPRIAYTEAF
clone_size: -
v_call: TRBV2

cdr3_aa: ASSRTRSINEKLF
clone_size: -
v_call: TRBV6-5

cdr3_aa: TSSQRGGANQETQY
clone_size: -
v_call: TRBV1

cdr3_aa: ASSPKRGLDTQY
clone_size: -
v_call: TRBV5-1

cdr3_aa: ASFQGGQGREEKLF
clone_size: once
v_call: TRBV21-1

cdr3_aa: ASSTSGTAGSYEQY
clone_size: -
v_call: TRBV19

cdr3_aa: ASSDGAGFKAF
clone_size: -
v_call: TRBV6-4

cdr3_aa: SVEDHPSGQGGYT
clone_size: -
v_call: TRBV29-1

cdr3_aa: ASSSAGGQNTEAF
clone_size: few
v_call: TRBV13

cdr3_aa: ASRPQGRDQPQH
clone_size: -
v_call: TRBV27

cdr3_aa: ASSHANRGGNYGYT
clone_size: -
v_call: TRBV4-1

cdr3_aa: ASSQAPFIQETQY
clone_size: -
v_call: TRBV4-1

cdr3_aa: ASSSTRVNTEAF
clone_size: -
v_call: TRBV11-1

cdr3_aa: AWSPTGVEQF
clone_size: -
v_call: TRBV30

cdr3_aa: ASSNLRRNTEAF
clone_size: -
v_call: TRBV6-1

cdr3_aa: ARQKWTSGSSWDEQY
clone_size: -
v_call: TRBV27

cdr3_aa: ASSPLAGGLSGELF
clone_size: -
v_call: TRBV19